This T cell receptor (beta chain) appears in the sequencing data of a study of T cell responses to AZD1222 COVID-19 vaccine. Findings of the study overall: Scientists sampled the repertoires only once the peak T cell response had passed.

The length of the CDR3 is 14 residues. Trimming shortened V by 0 bases and J by 4 bases, and 7 bases separated the two germline ends. CDR1 is LGHDT and CDR2 is YNNKEL in the germline V gene (reference sequence). Investigators merged groups given second doses at roughly 4 or roughly 12 weeks. TCRdb's copy holds only in-frame clones and misses some; the assay was immunoSEQ multiplex PCR. In the table there are fewer than 120,000 clones, around 93% of which are singletons. A remark on this clone: The antigen remains unidentified.

The rearrangement joins TRBV3-1 (or the pseudogene TRBV3-2) to TRBJ1-5; D is perhaps TRBD1 (5 bases). Here the sequenced sample was peripheral blood, taken 28 days after the second AZD1222 dose. The TCR comes from an adult who received the AZD1222 COVID-19 vaccine. Here the CDR3 reads CASSQEWGNQPQHF. CDR3 in DNA: TGTGCCAGCAGCCAAGAATGGGGGAATCAGCCCCAGCATTTT.